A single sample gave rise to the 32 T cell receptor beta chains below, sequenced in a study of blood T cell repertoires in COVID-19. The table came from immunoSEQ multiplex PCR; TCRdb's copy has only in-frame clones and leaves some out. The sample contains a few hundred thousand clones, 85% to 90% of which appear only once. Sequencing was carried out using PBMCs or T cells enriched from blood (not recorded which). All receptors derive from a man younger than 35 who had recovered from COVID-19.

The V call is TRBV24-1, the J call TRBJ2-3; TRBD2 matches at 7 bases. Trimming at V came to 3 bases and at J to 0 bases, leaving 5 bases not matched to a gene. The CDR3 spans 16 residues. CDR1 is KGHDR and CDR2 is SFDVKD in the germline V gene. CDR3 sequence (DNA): TGTGCCACCAGTGATGCTAGCGGTGCTAGCACAGATACGCAGTATTTT. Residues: CATSDASGASTDTQYF.

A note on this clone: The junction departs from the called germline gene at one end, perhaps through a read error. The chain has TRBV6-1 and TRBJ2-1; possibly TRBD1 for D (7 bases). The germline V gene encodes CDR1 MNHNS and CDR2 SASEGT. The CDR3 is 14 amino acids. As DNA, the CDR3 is TGTGCCAGCAGTCAAGCCCTCAGGGGGGTTGAGCAGTTCTTC. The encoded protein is CASSQALRGVEQFF.

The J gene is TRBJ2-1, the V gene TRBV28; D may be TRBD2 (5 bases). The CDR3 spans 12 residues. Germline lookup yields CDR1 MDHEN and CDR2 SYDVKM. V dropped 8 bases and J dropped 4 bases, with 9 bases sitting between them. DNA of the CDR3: TGTGCCAGCTTGACGGGATACAATGAGCAGTTCTTC. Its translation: CASLTGYNEQFF.

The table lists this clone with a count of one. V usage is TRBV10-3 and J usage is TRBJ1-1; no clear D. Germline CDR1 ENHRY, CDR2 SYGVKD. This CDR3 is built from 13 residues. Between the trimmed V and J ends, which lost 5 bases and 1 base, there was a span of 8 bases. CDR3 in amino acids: CAISMAENTEAFF. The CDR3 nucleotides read TGTGCCATCAGTATGGCGGAGAACACTGAAGCTTTCTTT.

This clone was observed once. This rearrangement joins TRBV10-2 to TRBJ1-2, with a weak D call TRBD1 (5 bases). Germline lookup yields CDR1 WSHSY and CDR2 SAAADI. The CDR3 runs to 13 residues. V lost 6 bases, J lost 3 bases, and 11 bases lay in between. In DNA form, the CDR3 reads TGCGCCAGCAGGGGGACTGAAGACTATGGCTACACCTTC. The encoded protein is CASRGTEDYGYTF.

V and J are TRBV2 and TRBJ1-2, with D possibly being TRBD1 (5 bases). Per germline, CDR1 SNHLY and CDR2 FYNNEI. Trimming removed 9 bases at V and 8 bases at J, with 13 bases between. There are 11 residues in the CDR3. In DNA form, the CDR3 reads TGTGCCAGTTCCGGGTCAGGGGGCTACACCTTC. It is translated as CASSGSGGYTF.

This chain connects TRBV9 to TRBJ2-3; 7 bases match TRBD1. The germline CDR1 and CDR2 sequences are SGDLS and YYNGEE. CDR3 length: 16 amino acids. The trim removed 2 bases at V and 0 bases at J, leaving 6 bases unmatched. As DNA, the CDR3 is TGTGCCAGCAGCGTTTCGCCGGGACAGAGCACAGATACGCAGTATTTT. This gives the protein CASSVSPGQSTDTQYF.

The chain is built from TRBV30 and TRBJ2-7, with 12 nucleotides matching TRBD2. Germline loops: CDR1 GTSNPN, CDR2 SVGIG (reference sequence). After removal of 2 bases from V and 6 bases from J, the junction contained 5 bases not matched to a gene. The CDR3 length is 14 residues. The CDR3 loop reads CAWSPGLAGTEQYF. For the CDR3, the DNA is TGTGCCTGGAGTCCGGGACTAGCGGGCACCGAGCAGTACTTC.

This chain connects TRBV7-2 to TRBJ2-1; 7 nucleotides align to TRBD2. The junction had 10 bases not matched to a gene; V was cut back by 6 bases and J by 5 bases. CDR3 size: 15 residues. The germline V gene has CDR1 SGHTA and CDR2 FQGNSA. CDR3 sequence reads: CASSRDSGLDNEQFF. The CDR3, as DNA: TGTGCCAGCAGTCGAGATAGCGGGTTAGACAATGAGCAGTTCTTC.

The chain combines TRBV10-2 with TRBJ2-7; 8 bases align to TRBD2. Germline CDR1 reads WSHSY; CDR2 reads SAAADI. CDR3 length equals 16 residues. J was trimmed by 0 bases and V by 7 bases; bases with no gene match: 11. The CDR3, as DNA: TGCGCCAGCACCAGTAGCGGGGTAACCAACTCCTACGAGCAGTACTTC. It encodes CASTSSGVTNSYEQYF.

This chain's CDR3 is CASSPTLDFLANTGELFF. The CDR3 coding sequence is TGTGCCAGCAGCCCTACCCTCGACTTCCTCGCGAACACCGGGGAGCTGTTTTTT. The J gene is TRBJ2-2, the V gene TRBV27; D is uncertain. This CDR3 is 18 amino acids long. Trimming took 6 bases from V and 0 from J, leaving 20 bases between them. Germline V gene sequence: CDR1 MNHEY, CDR2 SMNVEV (reference sequence).

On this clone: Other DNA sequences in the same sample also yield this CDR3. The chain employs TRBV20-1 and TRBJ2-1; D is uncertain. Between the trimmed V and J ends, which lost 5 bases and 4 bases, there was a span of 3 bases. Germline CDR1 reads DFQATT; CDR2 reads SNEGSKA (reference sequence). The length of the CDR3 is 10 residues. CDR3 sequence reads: CSALYNEQFF. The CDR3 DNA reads TGCAGTGCTTTATACAATGAGCAGTTCTTC.

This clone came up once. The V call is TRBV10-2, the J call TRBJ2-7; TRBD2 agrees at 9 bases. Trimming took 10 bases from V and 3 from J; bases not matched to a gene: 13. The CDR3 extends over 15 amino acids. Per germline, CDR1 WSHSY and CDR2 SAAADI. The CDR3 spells CATNPPGTSSYEQYF. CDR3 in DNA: TGCGCCACGAATCCCCCCGGGACTAGCAGCTACGAGCAGTACTTC.

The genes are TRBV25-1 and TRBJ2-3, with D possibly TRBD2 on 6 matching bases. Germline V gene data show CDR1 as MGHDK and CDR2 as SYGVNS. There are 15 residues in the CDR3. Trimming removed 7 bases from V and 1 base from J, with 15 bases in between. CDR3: CASTTRRGGTDTQYF. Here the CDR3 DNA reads TGTGCCAGCACCACACGGCGCGGGGGCACAGATACGCAGTATTTT. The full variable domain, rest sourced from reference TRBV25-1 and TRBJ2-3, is EADIYQTPRYLVIGTGKKITLECSQTMGHDKMYWYQQDPGMELHLIHYSYGVNSTEKGDLSSESTVSRIRTEHFPLTLESARPSHTSQYLCASTTRRGGTDTQYFGPGTRLTVL.

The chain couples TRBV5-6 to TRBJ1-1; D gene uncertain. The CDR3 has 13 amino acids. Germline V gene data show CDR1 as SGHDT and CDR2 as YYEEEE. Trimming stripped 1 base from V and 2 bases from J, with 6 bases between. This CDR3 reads CASSLNVNTEAFF. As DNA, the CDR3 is TGTGCCAGCAGCTTGAATGTAAACACTGAAGCTTTCTTT.

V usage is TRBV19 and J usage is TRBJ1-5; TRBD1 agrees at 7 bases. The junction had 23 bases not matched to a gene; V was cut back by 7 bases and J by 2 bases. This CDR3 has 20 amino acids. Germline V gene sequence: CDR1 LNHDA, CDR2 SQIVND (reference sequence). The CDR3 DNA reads TGTGCCAGTACCCTGGGACGACAGGGCGTCACTGGATATGGCAATCAGCCCCAGCATTTT. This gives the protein CASTLGRQGVTGYGNQPQHF.

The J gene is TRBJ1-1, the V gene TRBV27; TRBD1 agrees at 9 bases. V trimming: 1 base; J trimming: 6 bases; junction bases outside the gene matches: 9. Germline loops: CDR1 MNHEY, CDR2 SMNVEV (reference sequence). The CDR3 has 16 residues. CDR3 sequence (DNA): TGTGCCAGCAGTTTATTAACCTCACAGGGGGCGCCTGAAGCTTTCTTT. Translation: CASSLLTSQGAPEAFF.

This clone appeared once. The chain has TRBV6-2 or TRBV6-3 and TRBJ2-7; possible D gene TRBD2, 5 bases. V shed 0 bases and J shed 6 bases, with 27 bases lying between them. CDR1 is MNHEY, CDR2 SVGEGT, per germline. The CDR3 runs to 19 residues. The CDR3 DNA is TGTGCCAGCAGTTACTCGGGGTTTGGGAGCCTCCAATTTTTTATCGAGCAGTACTTC. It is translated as CASSYSGFGSLQFFIEQYF.

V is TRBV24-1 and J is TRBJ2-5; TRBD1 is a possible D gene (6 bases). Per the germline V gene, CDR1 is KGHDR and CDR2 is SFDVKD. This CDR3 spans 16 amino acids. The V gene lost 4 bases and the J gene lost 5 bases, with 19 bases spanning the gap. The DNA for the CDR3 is TGTGCCACCAGTGACCAGAGACAGGCCGGGCGGGAGACCCAGTACTTC. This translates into CATSDQRQAGRETQYF.

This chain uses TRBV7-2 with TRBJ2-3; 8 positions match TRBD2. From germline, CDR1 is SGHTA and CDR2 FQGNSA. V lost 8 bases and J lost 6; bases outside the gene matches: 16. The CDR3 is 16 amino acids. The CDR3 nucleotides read TGTGCCAGCTCCTCCTTTCGGGGAAGCGGGAGTGATACGCAGTATTTT. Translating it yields CASSSFRGSGSDTQYF.

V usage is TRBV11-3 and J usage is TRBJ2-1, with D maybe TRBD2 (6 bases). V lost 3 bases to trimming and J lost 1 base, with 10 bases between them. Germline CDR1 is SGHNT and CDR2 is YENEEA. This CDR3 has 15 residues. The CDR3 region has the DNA TGTGCCAGCAGCTTTGGGGGACTTTCCTACAATGAGCAGTTCTTC. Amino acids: CASSFGGLSYNEQFF.

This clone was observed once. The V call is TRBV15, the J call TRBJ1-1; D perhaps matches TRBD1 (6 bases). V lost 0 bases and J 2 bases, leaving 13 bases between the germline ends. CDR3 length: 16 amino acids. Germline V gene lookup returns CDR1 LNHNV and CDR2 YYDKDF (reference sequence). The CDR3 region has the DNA TGTGCCACCAGCAGAGATTGGAGGACAGTAAACACTGAAGCTTTCTTT. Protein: CATSRDWRTVNTEAFF.

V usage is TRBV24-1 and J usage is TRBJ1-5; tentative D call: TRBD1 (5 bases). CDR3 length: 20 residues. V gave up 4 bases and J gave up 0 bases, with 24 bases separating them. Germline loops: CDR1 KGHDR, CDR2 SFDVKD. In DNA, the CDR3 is TGTGCCACCAGTGACCCAAGACTGAACGGACACCGGAATAGCAATCAGCCCCAGCATTTT. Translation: CATSDPRLNGHRNSNQPQHF.

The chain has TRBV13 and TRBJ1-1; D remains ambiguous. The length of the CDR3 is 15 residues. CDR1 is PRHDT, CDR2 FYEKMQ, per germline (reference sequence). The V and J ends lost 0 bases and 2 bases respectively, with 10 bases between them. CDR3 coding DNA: TGTGCCAGCAGCTTAGGAGCCCGGACTAACACTGAAGCTTTCTTT. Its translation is CASSLGARTNTEAFF.

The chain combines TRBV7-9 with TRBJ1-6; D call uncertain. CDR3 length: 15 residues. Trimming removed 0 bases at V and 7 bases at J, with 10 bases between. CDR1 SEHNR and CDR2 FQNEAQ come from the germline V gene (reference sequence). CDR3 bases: TGTGCCAGCAGCTTAGCGAGGCGGCTAAATTCACCCCTCCACTTT. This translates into CASSLARRLNSPLHF.

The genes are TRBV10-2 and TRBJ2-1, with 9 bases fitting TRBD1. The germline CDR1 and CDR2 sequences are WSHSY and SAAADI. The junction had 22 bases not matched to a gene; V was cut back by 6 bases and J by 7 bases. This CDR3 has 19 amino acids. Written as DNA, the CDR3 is TGCGCCAGCAGACACACCCCCACAGGGGGCGACTACCCAATGAATGAGCAGTTCTTC. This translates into CASRHTPTGGDYPMNEQFF.

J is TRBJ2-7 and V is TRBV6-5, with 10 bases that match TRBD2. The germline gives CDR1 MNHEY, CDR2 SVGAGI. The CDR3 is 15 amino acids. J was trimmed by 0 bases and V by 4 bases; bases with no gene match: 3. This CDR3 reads CASSSGLAVSYEQYF. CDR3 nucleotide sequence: TGTGCCAGCAGTTCCGGACTAGCGGTCTCCTACGAGCAGTACTTC.

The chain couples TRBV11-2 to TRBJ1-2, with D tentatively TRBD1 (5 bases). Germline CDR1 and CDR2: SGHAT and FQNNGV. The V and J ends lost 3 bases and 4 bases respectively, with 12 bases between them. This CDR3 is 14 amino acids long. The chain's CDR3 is CASSLGGDGYGYTF. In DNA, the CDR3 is TGTGCCAGCAGCTTGGGAGGGGATGGCTATGGCTACACCTTC.

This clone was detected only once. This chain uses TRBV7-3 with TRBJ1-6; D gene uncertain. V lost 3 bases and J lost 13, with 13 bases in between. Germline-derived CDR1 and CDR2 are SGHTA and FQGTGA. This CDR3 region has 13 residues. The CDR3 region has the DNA TGTGCCAGCAGCTTCGGAGGCCGCGAGCCCCTCCACTTT. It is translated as CASSFGGREPLHF.

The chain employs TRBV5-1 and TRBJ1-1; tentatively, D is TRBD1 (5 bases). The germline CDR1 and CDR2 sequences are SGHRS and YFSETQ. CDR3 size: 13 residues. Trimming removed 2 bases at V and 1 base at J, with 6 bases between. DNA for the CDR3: TGCGCCAGCAGCTTCGACAGGAACACTGAAGCTTTCTTT. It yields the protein CASSFDRNTEAFF.

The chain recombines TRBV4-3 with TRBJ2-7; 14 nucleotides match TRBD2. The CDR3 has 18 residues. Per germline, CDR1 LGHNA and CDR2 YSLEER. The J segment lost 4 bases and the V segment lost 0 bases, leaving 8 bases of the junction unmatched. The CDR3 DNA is TGCGCCAGCAGCCAAGAGGTGGTAAGGACTAGCGGGAGGTACGAGCAGTACTTC. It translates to CASSQEVVRTSGRYEQYF.

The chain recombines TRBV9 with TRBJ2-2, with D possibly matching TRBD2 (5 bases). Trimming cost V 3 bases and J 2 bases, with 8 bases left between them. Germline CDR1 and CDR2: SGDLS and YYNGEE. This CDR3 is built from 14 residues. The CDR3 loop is CASSELGNTGELFF. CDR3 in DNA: TGTGCCAGCAGCGAACTAGGAAACACCGGGGAGCTGTTTTTT.